This T cell receptor beta chain originates from a study of Ad26.COV2.S vaccination and SARS-CoV-2 variants. Treatment defined: around 19 received Ad26.COV2.S at low or high dose, single or two shots; roughly five received placebo; per-sample allocation not given. Day 63 after the first injection of vaccine or placebo was the sampling time. Germline loops: CDR1 SGHRS, CDR2 YFSETQ. V trimming: 4 bases; J trimming: 2 bases; junction bases outside the gene matches: 5. The CDR3 spans 14 residues. Data came from immunoSEQ multiplex PCR; TCRdb stores just in-frame clones and leaves some out. The table records 290,000 or so clones, more than 75% of them present only once.

Specimen: peripheral blood, collected in a trial of Ad26.COV2.S vaccine versus placebo. The J gene is TRBJ1-2, the V gene TRBV5-1; TRBD1 matches 7 bases. This clonotype originated in a person aged 18-65 years who received the Ad26.COV2.S COVID-19 vaccine or a placebo. CDR3 loop: CASSPQQGNYGYTF. The CDR3 bases are TGCGCCAGCAGCCCCCAACAGGGGAACTATGGCTACACCTTC.